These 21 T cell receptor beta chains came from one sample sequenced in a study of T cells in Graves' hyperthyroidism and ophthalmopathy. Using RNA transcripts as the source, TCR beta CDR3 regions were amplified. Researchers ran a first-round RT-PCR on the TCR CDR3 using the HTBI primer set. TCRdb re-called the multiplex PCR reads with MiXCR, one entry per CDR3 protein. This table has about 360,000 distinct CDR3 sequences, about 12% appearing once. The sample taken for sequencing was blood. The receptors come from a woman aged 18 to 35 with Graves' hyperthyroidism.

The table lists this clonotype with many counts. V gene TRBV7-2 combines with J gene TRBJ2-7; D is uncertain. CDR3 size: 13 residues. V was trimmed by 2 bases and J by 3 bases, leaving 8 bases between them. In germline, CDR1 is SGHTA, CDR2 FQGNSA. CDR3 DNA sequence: TGTGCCAGCAGCTTATTGGAGAGCTACGAGCAGTACTTC. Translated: CASSLLESYEQYF.

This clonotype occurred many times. CDR3 in amino acids: CASSFTGGGYNEQFF. As DNA, the CDR3 is TGTGCCAGCAGCTTTACAGGGGGTGGGTACAATGAGCAGTTCTTC. The chain is built from TRBV5-6 and TRBJ2-1; 8 positions agree with TRBD1. Germline CDR1 reads SGHDT; CDR2 reads YYEEEE. J was trimmed by 4 bases and V by 2 bases; bases with no gene match: 5. This CDR3 has 15 residues.

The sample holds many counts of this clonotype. This chain's CDR3 is CASSRDSLNSPLHF. CDR3 DNA: TGTGCCAGCAGTCGGGACAGTTTGAATTCACCCCTCCACTTT. The chain is built from TRBV12-3 or TRBV12-4 and TRBJ1-6; 7 bases are shared with TRBD1. There are 14 residues in the CDR3. After removal of 5 bases from V and 7 bases from J, the junction contained 5 bases not matched to a gene.

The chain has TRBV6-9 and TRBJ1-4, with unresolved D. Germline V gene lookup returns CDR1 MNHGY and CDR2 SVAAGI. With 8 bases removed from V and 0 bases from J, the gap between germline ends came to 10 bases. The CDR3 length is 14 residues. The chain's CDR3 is CASLSPATNEKLFF. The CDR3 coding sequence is TGTGCCAGCCTCTCACCTGCAACTAATGAAAAACTGTTTTTT.

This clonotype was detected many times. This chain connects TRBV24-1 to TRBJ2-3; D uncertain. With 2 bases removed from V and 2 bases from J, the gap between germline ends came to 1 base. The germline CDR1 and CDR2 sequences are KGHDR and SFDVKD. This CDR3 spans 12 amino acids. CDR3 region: CATSDYTDTQYF. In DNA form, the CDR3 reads TGTGCCACCAGTGATTACACAGATACGCAGTATTTT.

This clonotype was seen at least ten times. The CDR3 nucleotides are TGTGCCAGCAGCTTAGAACGGACAGACTACGAGCAGTACTTC. Amino acid sequence: CASSLERTDYEQYF. The chain combines TRBV11-2 with TRBJ2-7; TRBD1 might be the D (6 bases). CDR3 length equals 14 residues. Trimming stripped 0 bases from V and 3 bases from J, with 9 bases between. CDR1 is SGHAT and CDR2 is FQNNGV in the germline V gene.

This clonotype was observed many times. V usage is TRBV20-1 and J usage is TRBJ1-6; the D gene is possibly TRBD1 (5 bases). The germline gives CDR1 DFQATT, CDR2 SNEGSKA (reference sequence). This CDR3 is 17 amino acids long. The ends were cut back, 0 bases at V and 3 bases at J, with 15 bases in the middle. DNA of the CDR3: TGCAGTGCTAGAGAGAGGGGAGGGAGTATCTATAATTCACCCCTCCACTTT. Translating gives CSARERGGSIYNSPLHF.

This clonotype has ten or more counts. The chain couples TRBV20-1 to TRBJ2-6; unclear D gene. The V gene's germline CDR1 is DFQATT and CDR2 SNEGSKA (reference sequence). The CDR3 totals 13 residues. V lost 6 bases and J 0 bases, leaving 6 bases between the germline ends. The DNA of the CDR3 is TGCAGTGCCCACCTCTCTGGGGCCAACGTCCTGACTTTC. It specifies CSAHLSGANVLTF.

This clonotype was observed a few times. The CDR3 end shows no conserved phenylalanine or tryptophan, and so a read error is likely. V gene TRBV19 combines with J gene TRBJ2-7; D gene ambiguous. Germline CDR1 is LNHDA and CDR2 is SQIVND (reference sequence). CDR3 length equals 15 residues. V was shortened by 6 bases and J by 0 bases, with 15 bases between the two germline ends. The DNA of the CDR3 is TGTGCCAGTAGGACAACTCACACGCTCTCCTACGAGCAGTACATC. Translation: CASRTTHTLSYEQYI.

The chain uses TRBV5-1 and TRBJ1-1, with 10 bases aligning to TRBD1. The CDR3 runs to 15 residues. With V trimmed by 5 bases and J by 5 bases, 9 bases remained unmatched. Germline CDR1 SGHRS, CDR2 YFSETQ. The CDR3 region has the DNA TGCGCCAGCAGTTCCGAGACAGGGGGCGCGACTGAAGCTTTCTTT. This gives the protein CASSSETGGATEAFF.

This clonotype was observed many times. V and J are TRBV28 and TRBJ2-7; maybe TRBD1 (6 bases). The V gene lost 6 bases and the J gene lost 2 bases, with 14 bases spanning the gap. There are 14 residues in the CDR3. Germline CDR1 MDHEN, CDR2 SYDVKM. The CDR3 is CASRTARDTYEQYF. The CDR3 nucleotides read TGTGCCAGCAGAACGGCCCGGGACACCTACGAGCAGTACTTC.

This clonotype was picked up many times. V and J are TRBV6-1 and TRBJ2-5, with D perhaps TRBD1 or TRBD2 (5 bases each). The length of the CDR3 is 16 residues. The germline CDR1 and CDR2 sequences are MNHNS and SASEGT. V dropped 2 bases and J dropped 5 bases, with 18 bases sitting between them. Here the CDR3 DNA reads TGTGCCAGCAGTGAAACCCCCCAGGGTGTAGCGGAGACCCAGTACTTC. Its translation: CASSETPQGVAETQYF.

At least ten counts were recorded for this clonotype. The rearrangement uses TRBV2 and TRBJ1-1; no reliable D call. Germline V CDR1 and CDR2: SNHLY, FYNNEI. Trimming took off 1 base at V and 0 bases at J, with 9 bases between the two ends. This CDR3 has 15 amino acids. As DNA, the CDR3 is TGTGCCAGCAGTGAAGGACTGATCATGAACACTGAAGCTTTCTTT. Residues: CASSEGLIMNTEAFF.

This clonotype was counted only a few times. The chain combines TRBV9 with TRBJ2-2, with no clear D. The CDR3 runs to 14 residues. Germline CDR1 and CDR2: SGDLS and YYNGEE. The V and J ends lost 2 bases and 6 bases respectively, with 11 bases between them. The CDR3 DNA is TGTGCCAGCAGCGTTTTATCCAGCGCCGGGGAGCTGTTTTTT. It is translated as CASSVLSSAGELFF.

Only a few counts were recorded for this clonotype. The CDR3 is CASSQDPITAAGGKETQYF. The CDR3 DNA reads as TGCGCCAGCAGCCAAGATCCAATCACGGCGGCAGGGGGAAAAGAGACCCAGTACTTC. This chain connects TRBV4-1 to TRBJ2-5, with 7 bases matching TRBD1. The CDR3 is 19 amino acids. Trimming at V came to 0 bases and at J to 3 bases, leaving 16 bases not matched to a gene. Germline CDR1 and CDR2: MGHRA and YSYEKL.

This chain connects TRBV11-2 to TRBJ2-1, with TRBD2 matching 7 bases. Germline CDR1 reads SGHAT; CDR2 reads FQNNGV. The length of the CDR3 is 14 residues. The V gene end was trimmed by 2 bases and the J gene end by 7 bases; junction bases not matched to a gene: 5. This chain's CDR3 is CASSLLRTRNEQFF. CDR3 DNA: TGTGCCAGCAGCTTACTAAGGACTAGGAATGAGCAGTTCTTC.

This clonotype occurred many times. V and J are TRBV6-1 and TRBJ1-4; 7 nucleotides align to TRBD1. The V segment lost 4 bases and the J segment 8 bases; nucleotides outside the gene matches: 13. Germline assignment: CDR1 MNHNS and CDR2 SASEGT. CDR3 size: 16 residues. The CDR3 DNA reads TGTGCCAGCAGTGCGACCTTACAGGGGAGTGGGGAAAAACTGTTTTTT. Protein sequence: CASSATLQGSGEKLFF.

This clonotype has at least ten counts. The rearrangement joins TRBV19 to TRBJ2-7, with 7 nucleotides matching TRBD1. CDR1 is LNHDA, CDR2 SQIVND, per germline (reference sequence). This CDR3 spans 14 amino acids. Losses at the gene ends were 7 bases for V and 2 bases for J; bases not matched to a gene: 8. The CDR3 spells CASTSETGPYEQYF. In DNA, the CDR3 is TGTGCCAGTACCTCTGAGACAGGGCCCTACGAGCAGTACTTC.

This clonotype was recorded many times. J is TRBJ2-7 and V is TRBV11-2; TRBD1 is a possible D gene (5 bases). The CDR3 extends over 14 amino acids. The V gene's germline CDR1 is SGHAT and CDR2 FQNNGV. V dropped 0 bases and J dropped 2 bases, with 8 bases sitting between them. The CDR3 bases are TGTGCCAGCAGCTTAGATGACAGACCCTACGAGCAGTACTTC. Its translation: CASSLDDRPYEQYF.

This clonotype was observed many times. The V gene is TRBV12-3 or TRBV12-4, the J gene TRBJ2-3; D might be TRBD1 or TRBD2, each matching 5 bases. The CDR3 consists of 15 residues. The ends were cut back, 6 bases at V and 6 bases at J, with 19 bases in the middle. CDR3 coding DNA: TGTGCCAGCAGCCCGATGGGACGTCCAGAGGATACGCAGTATTTT. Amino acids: CASSPMGRPEDTQYF.

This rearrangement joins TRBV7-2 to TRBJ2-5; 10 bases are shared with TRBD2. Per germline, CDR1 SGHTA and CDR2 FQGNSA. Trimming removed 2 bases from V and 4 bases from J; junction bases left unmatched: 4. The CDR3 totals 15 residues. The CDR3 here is CASSLQRGGGETQYF. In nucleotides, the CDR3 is TGTGCCAGCAGCTTACAGCGGGGGGGCGGAGAGACCCAGTACTTC.